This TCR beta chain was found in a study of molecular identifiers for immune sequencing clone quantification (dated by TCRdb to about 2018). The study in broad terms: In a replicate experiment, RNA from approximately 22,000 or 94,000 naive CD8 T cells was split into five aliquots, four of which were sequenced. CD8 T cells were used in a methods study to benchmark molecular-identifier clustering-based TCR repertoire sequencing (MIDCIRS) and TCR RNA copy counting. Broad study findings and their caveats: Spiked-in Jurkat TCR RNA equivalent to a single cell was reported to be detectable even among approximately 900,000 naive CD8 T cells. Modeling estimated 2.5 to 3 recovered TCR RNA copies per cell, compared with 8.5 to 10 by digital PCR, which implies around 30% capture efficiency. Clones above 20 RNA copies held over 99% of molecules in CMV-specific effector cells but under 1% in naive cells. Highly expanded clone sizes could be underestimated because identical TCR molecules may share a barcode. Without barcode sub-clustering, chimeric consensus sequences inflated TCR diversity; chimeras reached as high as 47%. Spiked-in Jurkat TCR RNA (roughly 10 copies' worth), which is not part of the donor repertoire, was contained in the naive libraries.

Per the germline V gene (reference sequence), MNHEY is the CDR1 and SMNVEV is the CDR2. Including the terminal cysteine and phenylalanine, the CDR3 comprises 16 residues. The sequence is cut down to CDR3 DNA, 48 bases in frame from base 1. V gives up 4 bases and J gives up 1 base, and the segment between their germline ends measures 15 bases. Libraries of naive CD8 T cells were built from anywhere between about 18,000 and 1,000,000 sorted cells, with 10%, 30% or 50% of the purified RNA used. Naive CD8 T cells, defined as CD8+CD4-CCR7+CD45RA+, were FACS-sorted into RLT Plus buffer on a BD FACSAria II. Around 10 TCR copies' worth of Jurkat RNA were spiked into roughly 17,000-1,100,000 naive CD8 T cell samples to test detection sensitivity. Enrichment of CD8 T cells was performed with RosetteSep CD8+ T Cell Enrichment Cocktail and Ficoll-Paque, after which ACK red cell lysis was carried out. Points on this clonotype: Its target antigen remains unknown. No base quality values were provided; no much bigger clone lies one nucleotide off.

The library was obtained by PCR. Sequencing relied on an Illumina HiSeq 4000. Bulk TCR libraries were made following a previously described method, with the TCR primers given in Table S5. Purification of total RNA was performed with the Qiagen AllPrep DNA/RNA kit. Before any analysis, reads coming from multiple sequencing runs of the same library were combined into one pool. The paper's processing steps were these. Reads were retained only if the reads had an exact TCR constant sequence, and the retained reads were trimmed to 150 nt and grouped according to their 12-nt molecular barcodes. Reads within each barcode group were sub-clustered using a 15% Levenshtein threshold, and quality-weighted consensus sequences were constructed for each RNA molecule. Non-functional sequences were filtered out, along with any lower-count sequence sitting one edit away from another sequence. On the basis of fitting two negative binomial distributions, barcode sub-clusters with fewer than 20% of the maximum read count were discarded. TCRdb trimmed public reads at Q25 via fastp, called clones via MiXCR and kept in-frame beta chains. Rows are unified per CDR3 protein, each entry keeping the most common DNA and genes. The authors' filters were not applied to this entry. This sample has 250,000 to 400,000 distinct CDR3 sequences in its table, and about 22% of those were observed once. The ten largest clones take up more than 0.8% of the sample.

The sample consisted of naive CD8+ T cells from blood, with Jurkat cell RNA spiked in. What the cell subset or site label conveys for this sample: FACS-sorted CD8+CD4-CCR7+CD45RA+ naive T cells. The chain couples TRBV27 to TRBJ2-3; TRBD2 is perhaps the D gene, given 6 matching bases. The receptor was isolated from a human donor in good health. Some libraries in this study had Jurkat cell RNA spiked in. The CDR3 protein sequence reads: CASSSGTFPGTDTQYF. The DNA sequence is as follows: TGTGCCAGCAGTTCCGGGACTTTTCCGGGCACAGATACGCAGTATTTT.